These T cell receptor beta chains were read from a single sample in a study of regulatory T cells in long-lasting Graves disease. Using its own MiXCR run on the multiplex PCR reads, TCRdb lists one record per CDR3 protein. The repertoire holds approximately 690,000 distinct CDR3 sequences, approximately 29% seen once, with 35% to 55% in the top ten. The specimen was peripheral blood mononuclear cells (PBMCs), collected when the disease was refractory, from a patient treated with antithyroid drugs. These receptor sequences come from a female donor with Graves disease. Each CDR3 is given with its conserved first and last residue. Each record gives: V gene, J gene, clone size, D gene, CDR3 DNA, CDR3 protein. D genes are given only for firm matches. Part of the rows lack a size; the others show once, few, many or a class for expanded clones.

V gene: TRBV20-1
J gene: TRBJ2-4
clone size: .
D gene: .
CDR3 DNA: TGCAGTGCCATAAAAAACATTCAGTACTTC
CDR3 protein: CSAIKNIQYF

V gene: TRBV4-1
J gene: TRBJ1-4
clone size: .
D gene: TRBD1
CDR3 DNA: TGCGCCAGCAGCCCCGGCAGGGGGTATGATGAAAAACTGTTTTTT
CDR3 protein: CASSPGRGYDEKLFF

V gene: TRBV6-2/TRBV6-3
J gene: TRBJ1-5
clone size: .
D gene: TRBD1
CDR3 DNA: TGTGCCAGCAGAAGGACAGGGGGAGGCAATCAGCCCCAGCATTTT
CDR3 protein: CASRRTGGGNQPQHF

V gene: TRBV29-1
J gene: TRBJ1-1
clone size: few
D gene: TRBD1
CDR3 DNA: TGCAGCTCGGGACAGGGGATGAACACTGAAGCTTTCTTT
CDR3 protein: CSSGQGMNTEAFF

V gene: TRBV2
J gene: TRBJ2-2
clone size: many
D gene: TRBD2
CDR3 DNA: TGTGCCAGCAGGCCCCCTATGGCGGGGGGAGGCGGGGAGCTGTTTTTT
CDR3 protein: CASRPPMAGGGGELFF

V gene: TRBV18
J gene: TRBJ1-1
clone size: few
D gene: .
CDR3 DNA: TGTGCCAGCTCACCATTCGAGAGCGACGCTTTCTTT
CDR3 protein: CASSPFESDAFF

V gene: TRBV10-3
J gene: TRBJ2-7
clone size: .
D gene: .
CDR3 DNA: TGTGCCATCAGTGATAACTACGAGCAGTACTTC
CDR3 protein: CAISDNYEQYF

V gene: TRBV7-9
J gene: TRBJ2-5
clone size: .
D gene: .
CDR3 DNA: TGTGCCAGCACCCCAAGGACAGTCCAAGAGACCCAGTACTTC
CDR3 protein: CASTPRTVQETQYF

V gene: TRBV5-4
J gene: TRBJ2-3
clone size: .
D gene: TRBD2
CDR3 DNA: TGTGCCAGCAGCTTCCGGACTAGCGGCACAGATACGCAGTATTTT
CDR3 protein: CASSFRTSGTDTQYF

V gene: TRBV28
J gene: TRBJ2-7
clone size: many
D gene: .
CDR3 DNA: TGTGCCAGCAGTTACGCGGGTTACGAGCAGTACTTC
CDR3 protein: CASSYAGYEQYF

V gene: TRBV6-1
J gene: TRBJ2-4
clone size: .
D gene: .
CDR3 DNA: TGTGCCAGCAGGCCACGTACGCGGGCCGGAAACATTCAGTACTTC
CDR3 protein: CASRPRTRAGNIQYF

V gene: TRBV6-2/TRBV6-3
J gene: TRBJ2-5
clone size: .
D gene: TRBD2
CDR3 DNA: TGTGCCAGCAGTGTTTTGACTAGCGGGATCGGGGAGACCCAGTACTTC
CDR3 protein: CASSVLTSGIGETQYF

V gene: TRBV12-3/TRBV12-4
J gene: TRBJ1-4
clone size: few
D gene: .
CDR3 DNA: TGTGCCAGCAGGGAGCGGGGGCCGGGCCGCGAAAAACTGTTTTTT
CDR3 protein: CASRERGPGREKLFF

V gene: TRBV20-1
J gene: TRBJ2-5
clone size: .
D gene: TRBD2
CDR3 DNA: TGCAGTGCCCTCCCCGCACCGGGACTAGCGGGAGGGCCCAAGACCCAGTACTTC
CDR3 protein: CSALPAPGLAGGPKTQYF

V gene: TRBV12-3/TRBV12-4
J gene: TRBJ1-1
clone size: many
D gene: .
CDR3 DNA: TGTGCCAGCAGTTGGGGGGGACTGCCCACTGAAGCTTTCTTT
CDR3 protein: CASSWGGLPTEAFF

V gene: TRBV7-2
J gene: TRBJ1-2
clone size: .
D gene: .
CDR3 DNA: TGTGCCAGCAGCACTTCAGGGTCAGAGTTCTATGGCTACACCTTC
CDR3 protein: CASSTSGSEFYGYTF

V gene: TRBV20-1
J gene: TRBJ1-2
clone size: once
D gene: .
CDR3 DNA: TGCAGTGCTGTCGGCAGGGTCTATGGCTACACCTTC
CDR3 protein: CSAVGRVYGYTF

V gene: TRBV5-5
J gene: TRBJ1-4
clone size: many
D gene: .
CDR3 DNA: TGTGCCAGCAGCTTGGCCAAGGGGGGGCCTTCAACTAATGAAAAACTGTTTTTT
CDR3 protein: CASSLAKGGPSTNEKLFF

V gene: TRBV20-1
J gene: TRBJ1-2
clone size: few
D gene: .
CDR3 DNA: TGCAGTGCTAGTGAAGGCATTGGGGTATATGGCTACACCTTC
CDR3 protein: CSASEGIGVYGYTF

V gene: TRBV5-1
J gene: TRBJ2-3
clone size: .
D gene: TRBD1
CDR3 DNA: TGCGCCAGCAGCTTGGCGGACAGGGGTAGCACAGATACGCAGTATTTT
CDR3 protein: CASSLADRGSTDTQYF

V gene: TRBV6-5
J gene: TRBJ1-2
clone size: many
D gene: TRBD1
CDR3 DNA: TGTGCCAGCAGCTACAGGGGGAGTTTGCGCGGCTACACCTTC
CDR3 protein: CASSYRGSLRGYTF

V gene: TRBV28
J gene: TRBJ2-1
clone size: few
D gene: .
CDR3 DNA: TGTGCCAGCAGTTTAGGCGTGGAATTTTTGTTCTTC
CDR3 protein: CASSLGVEFLFF

V gene: TRBV7-9
J gene: TRBJ2-7
clone size: .
D gene: .
CDR3 DNA: TGTGCCAGCAGCTTAGCGGGGTGGTCCTACGAGCAGTACTTC
CDR3 protein: CASSLAGWSYEQYF

V gene: TRBV28
J gene: TRBJ2-7
clone size: many
D gene: .
CDR3 DNA: TGTGCCAGCAGTTTCGATTTGAGGGTAGACGAGCAGTACTTC
CDR3 protein: CASSFDLRVDEQYF

V gene: TRBV20-1
J gene: TRBJ1-5
clone size: .
D gene: TRBD1
CDR3 DNA: TGCAGTGCCTTAAAAGACAGGGGTGGAAGCAATCAGCCCCAGCATTTT
CDR3 protein: CSALKDRGGSNQPQHF

V gene: TRBV12-3/TRBV12-4
J gene: TRBJ2-7
clone size: many
D gene: .
CDR3 DNA: TGTGCCAGCAGAAAAGACACCTACGAGCAGTACTTC
CDR3 protein: CASRKDTYEQYF

V gene: TRBV6-2/TRBV6-3
J gene: TRBJ2-3
clone size: .
D gene: TRBD2
CDR3 DNA: TGTGCCAGCAGTAAGGGACTAGCGGCTAGCACAGATACGCAGTATTTT
CDR3 protein: CASSKGLAASTDTQYF

V gene: TRBV6-1
J gene: TRBJ2-5
clone size: many
D gene: TRBD1
CDR3 DNA: TGTGCCAGCAGTGAATCGGTGACAGGGGGAACGGGAAAGACCCAGTACTTC
CDR3 protein: CASSESVTGGTGKTQYF

V gene: TRBV5-1
J gene: TRBJ2-5
clone size: .
D gene: TRBD2
CDR3 DNA: TGCGCCAGCAGCTTGGTTAGGCTAGCGGGAGTCGGCCAAGAGACCCAGTACTTC
CDR3 protein: CASSLVRLAGVGQETQYF

V gene: TRBV7-9
J gene: TRBJ1-2
clone size: .
D gene: .
CDR3 DNA: TGTGCCAGCAGCTTGGGCGGCAGGTTGTATGGCTACACCTTC
CDR3 protein: CASSLGGRLYGYTF

V gene: TRBV9
J gene: TRBJ1-6
clone size: .
D gene: .
CDR3 DNA: TGTGCCAGCAGCGTAGGGGGCAGGACGGGCTCACCCCTCCACTTT
CDR3 protein: CASSVGGRTGSPLHF

V gene: TRBV24-1
J gene: TRBJ1-4
clone size: few
D gene: .
CDR3 DNA: TGTGCCACCAGTGATCCCCGCCAGGGACCATCGCTAACAACTAATGAAAAACTGTTTTTT
CDR3 protein: CATSDPRQGPSLTTNEKLFF

V gene: TRBV7-9
J gene: TRBJ1-2
clone size: .
D gene: TRBD1
CDR3 DNA: TGTGCCAGCAGCTTACGGGACAGGGCCTATGGCTACACCTTC
CDR3 protein: CASSLRDRAYGYTF

V gene: TRBV7-9
J gene: TRBJ1-1
clone size: .
D gene: .
CDR3 DNA: TGTGCCAGCAGCTTAAACGGTGGTGGGGGTAACACTGAAGCTTTCTTT
CDR3 protein: CASSLNGGGGNTEAFF

V gene: TRBV9
J gene: TRBJ2-7
clone size: .
D gene: TRBD2
CDR3 DNA: TGTGCCAGCAGCGTTGGGGGGGGAGAGCAGTACTTC
CDR3 protein: CASSVGGGEQYF

V gene: TRBV12-3/TRBV12-4
J gene: TRBJ2-7
clone size: .
D gene: .
CDR3 DNA: TGTGCCAGCAGTTTAGCGCTCTCTGGCAGACCCTACGAGCAGTACTTC
CDR3 protein: CASSLALSGRPYEQYF

V gene: TRBV2
J gene: TRBJ2-5
clone size: .
D gene: TRBD2
CDR3 DNA: TGTGCCAGCAGTGAGCTAGCGGGCCAAGAGACCCAGTACTTC
CDR3 protein: CASSELAGQETQYF

V gene: TRBV7-9
J gene: TRBJ1-5
clone size: .
D gene: TRBD1
CDR3 DNA: TGTGCCAGCAGCTCTGGGACAGAAAATAGCAATCAGCCCCAGCATTTT
CDR3 protein: CASSSGTENSNQPQHF

V gene: TRBV29-1
J gene: TRBJ1-5
clone size: once
D gene: .
CDR3 DNA: TGCAGCGTAGAGGACAATAGCAATCAGCCCCAGCATTTT
CDR3 protein: CSVEDNSNQPQHF

V gene: TRBV28
J gene: TRBJ1-2
clone size: .
D gene: .
CDR3 DNA: TGTGCCAGCAGGCCGGGAGGGAAGGAGGGCTACACCTTC
CDR3 protein: CASRPGGKEGYTF